This T cell receptor (beta chain) was identified in a study of blood T cell repertoires in COVID-19. Study details: Collection of acute and convalescent COVID-19 samples took place in the United States, Italy and Spain.

Adults between about 18 and 89 years of age took part from 24 US areas. J lost 5 bases, V lost 5 bases, and 11 bases had no gene match. Germline CDR1 reads SGHTA; CDR2 reads FQGNSA. CDR3 length: 15 amino acids. Per the original methods: Reference gene primer amplification yielded estimated nucleated cell counts. The repertoire was sequenced with immunoSEQ multiplex PCR; TCRdb's copy has only in-frame clones and lacks some. V and J calls and clone size are copied from that table; D and trimming were computed from the DNA. The sample yields about 480,000 clones, approximately 90% seen once. The rearrangement uses TRBV7-2 and TRBJ2-7, with TRBD2 matching over 8 bases. The receptor was isolated from a woman aged 40 to 55 who had recovered from COVID-19. The sample consisted of PBMCs or T cells enriched from blood (not recorded which). CDR3 amino acids: CASSTKAGAVHEQYF. CDR3 coding DNA: TGTGCCAGCAGCACCAAAGCGGGAGCGGTCCACGAGCAGTACTTC.